This record looks at one TCR beta chain sequence and its context. Its antigen remains unknown. The PCR had 60 Vbeta and 13 Jbeta primers. Repertoires were generated with immunoSEQ multiplex PCR, while TCRdb's copy carries only in-frame clones and drops some. The table lists approximately 85,000 clones, around 70% of them singletons, with 11% in the top ten. The record originates from a study of cytomegalovirus exposure and HLA in healthy donors. General study findings and limits: CMV serostatus was the sole immune exposure information available. Owing to their indistinguishability, certain V segments, notably TRBV6-2 and TRBV6-3, were excluded.

V gave up 1 base and J gave up 0 bases, with 9 bases separating them. CDR1 and CDR2 from the germline V gene are SGHTA and FQGNSA. This CDR3 is built from 16 residues. The sample consisted of PBMCs. This TCR came from a woman aged 40-49 years in good health and CMV-seropositive. The rearrangement uses TRBV7-2 and TRBJ1-4; D not certain. The CDR3 region has the DNA TGTGCCAGCAGCTTAGACGGTACGGCAACTAATGAAAAACTGTTTTTT. Translation gives CASSLDGTATNEKLFF.